This passage covers 3 T cell receptor beta chains from one sample sequenced in a study of blood T cell repertoires in COVID-19. Assay: immunoSEQ multiplex PCR; the TCRdb copy retains only in-frame clones and omits some. The table records 70,000 to 80,000 clones, more than 75% of them present only once. The sample consisted of peripheral blood. These receptor sequences come from a human donor in a cohort sampled during active COVID-19.

The chain has TRBV2 and TRBJ1-6; maybe TRBD1 (6 bases). The V end lost 8 bases, the J end lost 9 bases, and 14 bases lay between the germline ends. The CDR3 has 13 amino acids. Germline lookup yields CDR1 SNHLY and CDR2 FYNNEI. The CDR3 loop is CASFQGPFSPLHF. The CDR3 nucleotides are TGTGCCAGCTTCCAGGGGCCGTTTTCACCCCTCCACTTT.

Concerning this clone itself: The germline gene is not matched at one end of the junction; a read error may be the cause. The rearrangement uses TRBV2 and TRBJ1-1, with 9 bases identical to TRBD1. The CDR3 runs to 13 residues. Germline assignment: CDR1 SNHLY and CDR2 FYNNEI. CDR3 sequence: CASGTDRGTQAFF. The CDR3 DNA follows: TGTGCCAGCGGGACGGACAGGGGCACTCAAGCTTTCTTT.

Turning to this clone: At the DNA level, this CDR3 is encoded by other sequences in the same sample as well. The chain recombines TRBV5-1 with TRBJ1-1; unclear D gene. The germline V and J ends were trimmed by 0 bases and 1 base, with 7 bases remaining between them. CDR3 length equals 14 residues. Germline CDR1 and CDR2: SGHRS and YFSETQ. CDR3 nucleotides: TGCGCCAGCAGCTTGGCCGCAGGGAACACTGAAGCTTTCTTT. Translating gives CASSLAAGNTEAFF.